This T cell receptor beta chain was sequenced in a study of T cell repertoires in cytomegalovirus infection. Across the study: It can be stated that public TCR beta signatures indicated CMV infection as well as a matching HLA type. Study-wide points: HLA-C-restricted CMV-specific TCR beta clonotypes prevailed in the ex vivo response.

Regarding this clonotype: Antigen specificity is unknown.

One entry per CDR3 protein, called by TCRdb with MiXCR from the reads. The sample lists about 220,000 distinct CDR3 sequences; 30% to 45% were seen once. Germline V CDR1 and CDR2: MGHDK, SYGVNS. The CDR3 runs 14 residues. V was pared by 7 bases and J by 7 bases, with 17 bases between. The TCR comes from a human donor in good health (CMV status not recorded). Some clones in this sample may be carry-over from other donors' samples. The V call is TRBV25-1, the J call TRBJ2-1; D ambiguous. This material consisted of CD8+ T cells from cultured PBMCs, taken from culture after CMV antigen stimulation. This CDR3 is CASTVTGSRNEQFF. CDR3 coding DNA: TGTGCCAGCACCGTAACCGGGTCCAGAAATGAGCAGTTCTTC. Drawing the rest from reference TRBV25-1 and TRBJ2-1, the complete variable domain is EADIYQTPRYLVIGTGKKITLECSQTMGHDKMYWYQQDPGMELHLIHYSYGVNSTEKGDLSSESTVSRIRTEHFPLTLESARPSHTSQYLCASTVTGSRNEQFFGPGTRLTVL.